These T cell receptor beta chains were read from a single sample in a study of CXCR3-negative and CXCR3-positive naive CD8 T cells. From its re-call of the 5' RACE reads, TCRdb lists each CDR3 protein once, without DNA. The table lists some 130,000 distinct CDR3 sequences, with approximately 0.54% in the top ten. Sequencing was done on a sample of naive CXCR3+ CD8+ T cells from blood. These receptor sequences come from a human donor in good health. Some clones in this sample may be carry-over from other donors' samples. Both conserved end residues are part of each CDR3.

TRBJ2-1,TRBV11-1,CASSLVWVVSGKSYNEQFF
TRBJ1-1,TRBV6-2/TRBV6-3,CASQVGFDTEAFF
TRBJ2-5,TRBV21-1,CASSEKEDRDPSGETQYF
TRBJ2-1,TRBV12-3/TRBV12-4,CASSWASGSYNEQFF
TRBJ2-3,TRBV2,CASSEEGSPDTQYF
TRBJ2-3,TRBV29-1,CSVVPSGEIDTQYF
TRBJ1-2,TRBV20-1,CSARALDFGYTF
TRBJ2-7,TRBV5-4,CASSLVPGSSYEQYF
TRBJ1-1,TRBV4-2,CASSQAVGTEAFF
TRBJ2-7,TRBV12-3/TRBV12-4,CASSYGKPGEQYF
TRBJ1-5,TRBV6-2/TRBV6-3,CASSQPRERFSSNQPQHF
TRBJ2-1,TRBV29-1,CSVEARGEQFF
TRBJ2-1,TRBV19,CASSPAEGSVHNEQFF
TRBJ2-7,TRBV29-1,CSVEELGTEAYEQYF
TRBJ2-1,TRBV28,CAGSDRVTYNEQFF
TRBJ1-3,TRBV6-5,CASSGLVGAIGNTIYF
TRBJ1-6,TRBV28,CASKVPEAEYNSPLHF
TRBJ1-1,TRBV7-9,CASSLAGTGLNTEAFF
TRBJ1-5,TRBV28,CASKAQGSNQPQHF
TRBJ1-2,TRBV20-1,CSARDTERFGYTF